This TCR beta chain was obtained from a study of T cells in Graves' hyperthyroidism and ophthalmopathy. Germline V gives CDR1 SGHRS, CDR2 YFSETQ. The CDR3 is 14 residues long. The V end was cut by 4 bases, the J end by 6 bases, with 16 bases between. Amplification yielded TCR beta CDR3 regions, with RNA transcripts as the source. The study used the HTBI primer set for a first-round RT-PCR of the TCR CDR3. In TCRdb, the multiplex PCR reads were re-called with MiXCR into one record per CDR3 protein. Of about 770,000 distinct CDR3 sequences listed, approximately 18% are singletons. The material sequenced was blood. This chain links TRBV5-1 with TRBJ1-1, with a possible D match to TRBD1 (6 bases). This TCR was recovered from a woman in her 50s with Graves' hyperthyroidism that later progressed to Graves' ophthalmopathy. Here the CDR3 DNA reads TGCGCCAGCAGCGTACAGGGAGGGAGCTCTGAAGCTTTCTTT. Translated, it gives CASSVQGGSSEAFF.